This record covers a single T cell receptor beta chain. This entry comes from a study of T-cell reconstitution after alpha-beta-depleted transplantation in children. As it was prepared, the TCRbeta library received unique molecular identifiers. TCRdb called the PCR reads again in MiXCR, with one record for every CDR3 protein. The sample records 640,000 or so distinct CDR3 sequences, around 17% being singletons. The V gene lost 11 bases and the J gene lost 6 bases, with 8 bases spanning the gap. This CDR3 has 11 amino acids. Looked up from germline, CDR1 is MNHEY and CDR2 is SVGEGT. The source is a human donor who donated a stem cell graft to a child with acute myeloid leukemia. This chain links TRBV6-2 or TRBV6-3 with TRBJ2-6, with D unresolved. The sample was PBMCs from the stem cell graft donor, taken from the stem cell graft. CDR3 protein: CAVATANVLTF. CDR3 bases: TGTGCCGTGGCAACGGCCAACGTCCTGACTTTC.